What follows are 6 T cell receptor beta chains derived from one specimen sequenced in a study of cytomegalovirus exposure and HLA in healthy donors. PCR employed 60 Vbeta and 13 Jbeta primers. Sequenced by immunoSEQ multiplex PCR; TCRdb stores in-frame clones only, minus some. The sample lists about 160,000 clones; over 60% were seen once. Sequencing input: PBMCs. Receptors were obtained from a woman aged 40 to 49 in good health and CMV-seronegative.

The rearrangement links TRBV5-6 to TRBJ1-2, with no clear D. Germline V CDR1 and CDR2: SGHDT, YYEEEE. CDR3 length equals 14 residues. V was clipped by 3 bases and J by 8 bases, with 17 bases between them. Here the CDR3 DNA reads TGTGCCAGCAGCTCCCCACGATCCCCAAGCGGCTACACCTTC. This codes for CASSSPRSPSGYTF.

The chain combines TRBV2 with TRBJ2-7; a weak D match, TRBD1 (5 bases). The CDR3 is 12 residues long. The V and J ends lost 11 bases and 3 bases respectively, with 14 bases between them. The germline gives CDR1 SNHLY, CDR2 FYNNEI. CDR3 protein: CAYYGAGYEQYF. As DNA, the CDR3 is TGTGCCTACTATGGGGCAGGCTACGAGCAGTACTTC.

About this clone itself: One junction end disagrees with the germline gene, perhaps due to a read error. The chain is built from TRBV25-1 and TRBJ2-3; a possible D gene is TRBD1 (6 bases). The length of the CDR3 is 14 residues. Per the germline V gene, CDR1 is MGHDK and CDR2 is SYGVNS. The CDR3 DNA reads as TGTGCCAGCAGTGAATTCACAACAGGGCCCGTCGCATGTTTT. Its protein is CASSEFTTGPVACF.

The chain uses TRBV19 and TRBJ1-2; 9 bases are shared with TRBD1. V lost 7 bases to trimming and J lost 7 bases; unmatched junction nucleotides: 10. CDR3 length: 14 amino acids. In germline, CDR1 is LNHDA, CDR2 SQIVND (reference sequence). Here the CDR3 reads CASNPGTGMTGYTF. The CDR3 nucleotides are TGTGCCAGTAACCCCGGGACAGGGATGACTGGCTACACCTTC.

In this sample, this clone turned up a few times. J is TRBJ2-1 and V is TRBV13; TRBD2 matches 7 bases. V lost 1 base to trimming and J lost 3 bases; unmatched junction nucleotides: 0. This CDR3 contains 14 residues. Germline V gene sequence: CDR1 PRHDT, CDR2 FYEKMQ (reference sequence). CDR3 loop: CASSLAGGYNEQFF. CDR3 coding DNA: TGTGCCAGCAGCTTAGCGGGGGGCTACAATGAGCAGTTCTTC.

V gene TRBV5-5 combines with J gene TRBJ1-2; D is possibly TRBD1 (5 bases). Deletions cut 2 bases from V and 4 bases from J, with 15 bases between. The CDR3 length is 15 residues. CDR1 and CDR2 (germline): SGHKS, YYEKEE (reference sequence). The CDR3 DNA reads TGTGCCAGCAGCTTTGTTACAGGAGTTGCCTATGGCTACACCTTC. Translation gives CASSFVTGVAYGYTF.